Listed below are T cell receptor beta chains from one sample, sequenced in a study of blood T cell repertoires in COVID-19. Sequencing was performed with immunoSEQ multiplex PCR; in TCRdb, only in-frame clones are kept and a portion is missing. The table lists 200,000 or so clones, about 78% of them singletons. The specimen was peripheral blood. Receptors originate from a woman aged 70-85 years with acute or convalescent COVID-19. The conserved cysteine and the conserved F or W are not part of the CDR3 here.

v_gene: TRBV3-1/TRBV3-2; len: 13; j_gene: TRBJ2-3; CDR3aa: ASSQISGTPNTQY
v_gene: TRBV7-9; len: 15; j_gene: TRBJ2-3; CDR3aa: ASSVMRTSGNADTQY
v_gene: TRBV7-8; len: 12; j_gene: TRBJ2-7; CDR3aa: ASSGQGGSYEQY
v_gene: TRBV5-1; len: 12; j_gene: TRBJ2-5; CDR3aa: ASSFLADQETQY
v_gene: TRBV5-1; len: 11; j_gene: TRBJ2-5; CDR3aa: ASSWGELETQY
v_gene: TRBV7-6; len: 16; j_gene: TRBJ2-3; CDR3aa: ASSLGPLTSGRKDTQY
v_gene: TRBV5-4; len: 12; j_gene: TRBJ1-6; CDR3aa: ASSLGQGSSPLH
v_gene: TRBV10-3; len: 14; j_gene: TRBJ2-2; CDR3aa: AISEPTGWGTGELF
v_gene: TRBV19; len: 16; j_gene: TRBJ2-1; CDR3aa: ASSIDTPASGSYNEQF
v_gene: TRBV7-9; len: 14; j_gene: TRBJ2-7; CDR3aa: ASSLGPLGGYYEQY
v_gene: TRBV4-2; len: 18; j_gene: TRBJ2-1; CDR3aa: ASSQGIRGGGLAVYNEQF
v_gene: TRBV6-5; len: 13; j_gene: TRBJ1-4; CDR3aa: ASSYSGTENEKLF
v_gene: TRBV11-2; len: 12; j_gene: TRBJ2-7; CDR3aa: ASGWGTGGEEQY
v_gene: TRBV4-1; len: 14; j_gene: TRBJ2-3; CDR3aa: ASSQDARGPGDTQY
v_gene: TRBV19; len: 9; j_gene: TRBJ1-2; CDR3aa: ASTSDYGYT
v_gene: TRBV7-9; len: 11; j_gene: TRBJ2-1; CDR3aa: ASSPTVYNEQF
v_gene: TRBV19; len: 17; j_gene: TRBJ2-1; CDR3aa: ASSRTGTSGKTPRNEQF
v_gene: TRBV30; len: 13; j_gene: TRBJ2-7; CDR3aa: AWEAARQGIYEQY
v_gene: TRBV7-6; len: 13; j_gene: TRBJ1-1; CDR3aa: ASSPVGGANTEAF
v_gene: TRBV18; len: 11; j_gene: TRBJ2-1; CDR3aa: ASSPNRGNEQF
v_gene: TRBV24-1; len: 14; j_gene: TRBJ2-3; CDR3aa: ATSDSRQGMRDTQY
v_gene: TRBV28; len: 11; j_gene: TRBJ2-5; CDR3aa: ASSFWGEETQY
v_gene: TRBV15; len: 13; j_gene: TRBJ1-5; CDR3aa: ATSRVTGTGQPQH
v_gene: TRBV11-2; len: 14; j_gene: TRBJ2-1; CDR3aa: ASSLVGGKSNNEQF
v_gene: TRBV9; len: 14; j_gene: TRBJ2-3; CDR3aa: ASSVSRVAGPDTQY
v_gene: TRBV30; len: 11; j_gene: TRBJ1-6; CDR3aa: AWSPGGNSPLH
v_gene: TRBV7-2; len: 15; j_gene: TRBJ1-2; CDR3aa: ASSLAGTGGANYGYT
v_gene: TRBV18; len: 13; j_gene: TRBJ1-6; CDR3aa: ASSSEGDYNSPLH
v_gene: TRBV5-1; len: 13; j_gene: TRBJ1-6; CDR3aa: ASSFGQGAGSPLH
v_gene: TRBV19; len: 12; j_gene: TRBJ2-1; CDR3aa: ASSTTGWRNEQF
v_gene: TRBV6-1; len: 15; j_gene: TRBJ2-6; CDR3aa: ASSVRTARSGANVLT
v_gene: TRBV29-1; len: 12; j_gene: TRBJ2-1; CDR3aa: SAVGAQLRNEQF
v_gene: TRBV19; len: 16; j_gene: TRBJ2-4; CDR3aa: ASSRSGTGSLAKNIQY
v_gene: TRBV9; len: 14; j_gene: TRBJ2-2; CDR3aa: ASTRTSGTNTGELF
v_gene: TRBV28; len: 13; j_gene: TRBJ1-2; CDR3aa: ASSLGGSIAAGYT
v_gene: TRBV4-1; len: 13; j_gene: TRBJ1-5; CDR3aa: ASSQDRTDNQPQH
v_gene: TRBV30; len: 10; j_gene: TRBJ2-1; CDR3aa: AWSVHGREQF
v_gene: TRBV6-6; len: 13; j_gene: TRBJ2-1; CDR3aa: ASTRLVREGNEQF
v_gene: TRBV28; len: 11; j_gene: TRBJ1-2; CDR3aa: ASRRTGTGGYT
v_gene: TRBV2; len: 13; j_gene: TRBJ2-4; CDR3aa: ASRRDWVAKNIQY
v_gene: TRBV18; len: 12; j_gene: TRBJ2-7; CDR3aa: ASSPGTSGYEQY
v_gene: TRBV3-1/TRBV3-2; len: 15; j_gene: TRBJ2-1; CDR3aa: ASSQAPGFPGSNEQF
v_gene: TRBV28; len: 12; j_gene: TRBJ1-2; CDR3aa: ASSLSSGGGGYT
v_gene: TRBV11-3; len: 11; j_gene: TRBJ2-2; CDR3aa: ASSPLRDGELF
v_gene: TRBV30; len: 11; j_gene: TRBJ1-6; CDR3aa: AWSHNRNSPLH
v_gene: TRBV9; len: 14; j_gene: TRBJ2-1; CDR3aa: ASSVSSGRVYNEQF
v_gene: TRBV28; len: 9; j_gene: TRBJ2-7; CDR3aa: ASSSVYEQY
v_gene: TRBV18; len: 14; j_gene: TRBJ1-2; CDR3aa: ASSLGTGESQAGYT
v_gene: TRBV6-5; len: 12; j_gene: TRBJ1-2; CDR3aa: ASSYGQADYGYT
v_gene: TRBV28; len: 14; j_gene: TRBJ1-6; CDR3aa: ASSHRGTAYNSPLH
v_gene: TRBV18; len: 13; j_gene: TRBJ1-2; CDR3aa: ASSPGQGATYGYT
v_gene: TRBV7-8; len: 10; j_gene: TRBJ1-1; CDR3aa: ASSRPRGEAF
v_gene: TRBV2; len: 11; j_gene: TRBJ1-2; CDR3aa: ASKTGLVYGYT
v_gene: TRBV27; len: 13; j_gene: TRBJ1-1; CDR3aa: ASSAPQGAYTEAF
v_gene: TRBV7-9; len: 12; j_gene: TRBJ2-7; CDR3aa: ASRPAGGSYEQY
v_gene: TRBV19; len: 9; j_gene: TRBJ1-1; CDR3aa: ATRQNTEAF
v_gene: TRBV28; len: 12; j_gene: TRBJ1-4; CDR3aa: ASSPTGINEKLF
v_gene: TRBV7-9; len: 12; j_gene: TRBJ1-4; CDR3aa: ASSLDGMEEKLF
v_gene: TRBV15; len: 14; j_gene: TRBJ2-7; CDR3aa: ATSRDPPGRAGEQY
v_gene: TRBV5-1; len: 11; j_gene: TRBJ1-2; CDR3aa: ASSTGWNYGYT